The entry below describes one T cell receptor beta chain. This clone was counted a single time. This receptor's antigen is unknown. There are no base qualities to consult, and no much larger clone falls within one base. This sample is part of a study of blood T cell repertoires in COVID-19 (dated by TCRdb to about 2020). Background on the whole study: Collaborator samples came from the United States, Italy and Spain and covered acute and convalescent phases of COVID-19. Samples were obtained from the ongoing ImmuneRACE study (first 160 participants) and from 950 to 1,500 subjects provided by 6 global collaborators. The material from the prospective study consisted of cDNA or gDNA derived from T cells, B-cell-depleted T cells, or PBMCs. Where HLA class I and class II types were available, the types were taken from metadata supplied by the sample provider, not from assay-based typing. The repertoires were released in a freely available public database intended as a resource for research on the immune response to SARS-CoV-2. The dataset comprised deeply sampled blood TCRbeta repertoires from subjects exposed to, actively infected with, or recovered from COVID-19. Nearly every sample came with metadata listing a de-identified subject ID, COVID-19 status, age in years and sex.

Here is what the overall study found, with its caveats: Clinical and demographic metadata were provided uncurated, with the amount varying by source and participant.

TCRbeta CDR3 regions were amplified from genomic DNA using the immunoSEQ Assay, a bias-controlled multiplex PCR. In the authors' own workflow: The number of nucleated cells in each sample was estimated by amplification of reference gene primers within the assay. To quantify the absolute abundance of each unique TCRbeta CDR3 rearrangement, sequence reads were collapsed and filtered. For each sample, productive Simpson clonality was calculated as the square root of Simpson's diversity index across productive rearrangements. TCRdb took this table from immuneACCESS and kept in-frame rearrangements with V and J called. Such tables lack part of the clones; where checked against another copy, unresolved V genes explain under half of the gap, and the rest is unexplained. The V and J calls and clone size were taken over from that table, and D and trimming were inferred from the DNA. A total of about 68,000 clones appear in this sample, just over 85% of them only once. Of the sample, over 7.5% is held by the ten largest clones.

Whole blood was collected in K2EDTA tubes by collaborating institutions according to the institutions' own protocols. For TCRbeta analysis, collaborators shipped samples in one of three forms: frozen whole blood, isolated PBMCs, or DNA extracted from either of those sample types. V lost 0 bases and J lost 4 bases; the stretch between them is 10 bases long. The germline V gene specifies SGDLS as CDR1 and YYNGEE as CDR2. Including cysteine and phenylalanine, the CDR3 has 15 amino acids. The DNA shown is the 45-base CDR3, in frame from base 1. The TCR comes from a man between 25 and 39 years old with acute or convalescent COVID-19. The chain uses TRBV9 and TRBJ1-4, with an unclear D gene assignment. The sample was peripheral blood. The encoded CDR3 is CASSVAGGLNEKLFF. The sequence in DNA is TGTGCCAGCAGCGTAGCTGGCGGCCTTAATGAAAAACTGTTTTTT.